Shown below are 20 T cell receptor beta chains from a single sample sequenced in a study of blood T cells in healthy people across ages. Sample-barcoded 5' priming and a J-beta primer mix drove a second PCR of about 7 to 12 cycles. TCRdb re-analysed the 5' RACE reads in MiXCR, keeping a single row per CDR3 protein. The sample shows approximately 1,700,000 distinct CDR3 sequences, approximately 39% of them seen only once. The sample consisted of blood. The receptor source for this set is a human donor in good health.

The CDR3 DNA is TGTGCCAGCAGTGAAGTTCGGGCGCGGGGTTGGGAGACCCAGTACTTC. Translation gives CASSEVRARGWETQYF. The rearrangement joins TRBV2 to TRBJ2-5; maybe TRBD2 (6 bases). Germline V lookup: CDR1 SNHLY, CDR2 FYNNEI. Trimming stripped 1 base from V and 5 bases from J, with 17 bases between. The CDR3 is 16 amino acids.

This clonotype was seen more than once but under ten times. The genes are TRBV12-3 or TRBV12-4 and TRBJ2-3; no firm D call. V dropped 5 bases and J dropped 1 base, with 13 bases sitting between them. CDR3 length: 15 amino acids. DNA of the CDR3: TGTGCCAGCAGTCTCCCCCACTTACGCACAGATACGCAGTATTTT. This gives the protein CASSLPHLRTDTQYF.

On this clonotype: An end of the junction does not agree with germline; a read error may underlie this. This CDR3 reads CASSLSRAYEKLFF. CDR3 in DNA: TGCGCCAGCAGCTTATCTCGGGCCTATGAAAAACTGTTTTTT. The chain carries TRBV11-2 and TRBJ1-4, with D unclear. The CDR3 is 14 amino acids. Germline CDR1 and CDR2: SGHAT and FQNNGV.

This clonotype was observed a handful of times. This chain connects TRBV7-2 to TRBJ1-5; D might be TRBD1 (6 bases). The ends were cut back, 1 base at V and 3 bases at J, with 10 bases in the middle. Germline assignment: CDR1 SGHTA and CDR2 FQGNSA. This CDR3 comprises 15 residues. CDR3 in amino acids: CASSLDQGLNQPQHF. Written as DNA, the CDR3 is TGTGCCAGCAGCTTAGATCAGGGGCTCAATCAGCCCCAGCATTTT.

This chain connects TRBV20-1 to TRBJ2-4; D is unresolved. This CDR3 has 12 amino acids. The V end was cut by 7 bases, the J end by 8 bases, with 15 bases between. Looked up from germline, CDR1 is DFQATT and CDR2 is SNEGSKA (reference sequence). CDR3 amino acids: CSGWLNGDIQYF. DNA for the CDR3: TGCAGTGGTTGGTTGAATGGAGACATTCAGTACTTC.

V gene TRBV5-1 combines with J gene TRBJ2-4; TRBD1 matches at 8 bases. The closer fit of TRBJ2-5 to the DNA end suggests the J call may be wrong. The CDR3 totals 14 residues. Germline lookup yields CDR1 SGHRS and CDR2 YFSETQ. The CDR3 DNA sequence: TGCGCCAGCAGCTTGGTGACAGGGGCAGAGACCCAGTACTTC. It codes for CASSLVTGAETQYF.

This clonotype has only a few counts. V gene TRBV6-5 combines with J gene TRBJ1-5, with 7 bases identical to TRBD1. This CDR3 is built from 14 residues. V lost 8 bases, J lost 6 bases, and 10 bases stayed unmatched. Germline V lookup: CDR1 MNHEY, CDR2 SVGAGI. CDR3 sequence: CASRRQGGGQPQHF. As DNA, the CDR3 is TGTGCCAGCCGAAGACAGGGTGGTGGTCAGCCCCAGCATTTT.

On this clonotype: One end of the junction does not line up with germline, which may come from a read error. The chain links TRBV7-9 to TRBJ1-2, with 7 bases fitting TRBD1. Germline V gives CDR1 SEHNR, CDR2 FQNEAQ (reference sequence). The CDR3 length is 17 residues. The chain's CDR3 is CAGSFSLGGQTPYGYTF. The CDR3 DNA reads TGTGCCGGCAGCTTCTCCTTAGGGGGACAGACCCCTTATGGCTACACCTTC.

The CDR3 protein is CASSQSNPGTEAFF. CDR3 DNA sequence: TGCGCCAGCAGCCAGTCCAACCCGGGCACTGAAGCTTTCTTT. V is TRBV5-1 and J is TRBJ1-1; D gene ambiguous. From germline, CDR1 is SGHRS and CDR2 YFSETQ. V shed 4 bases and J shed 4 bases, with 14 bases lying between them. This CDR3 contains 14 residues. Drawing the rest from reference TRBV5-1 and TRBJ1-1, the complete variable domain is KAGVTQTPRYLIKTRGQQVTLSCSPISGHRSVSWYQQTPGQGLQFLFEYFSETQRNKGNFPGRFSGRQFSNSRSEMNVSTLELGDSALYLCASSQSNPGTEAFFGQGTRLTVV.

The chain links TRBV4-2 to TRBJ2-1; TRBD2 is a possible D gene (7 bases). Germline CDR1 reads LGHNA; CDR2 reads YNFKEQ. This CDR3 has 17 residues. V lost 0 bases and J lost 9, with 21 bases in between. CDR3 DNA: TGTGCCAGCAGCCAAGATGCCGGGCGTTGGGGGGGCCGTGAGCAGTTCTTC. Translated, it gives CASSQDAGRWGGREQFF.

V is TRBV6-1 and J is TRBJ1-2, with D uncertain. Germline CDR1 is MNHNS and CDR2 is SASEGT. This CDR3 spans 13 amino acids. Trimming took 4 bases from V and 5 from J, leaving 11 bases between them. The CDR3 reads CASSGTTLYGYTF. CDR3 bases: TGTGCCAGCAGTGGAACGACTTTGTATGGCTACACCTTC.

This clonotype was picked up a small number of times. This chain joins TRBV9 and TRBJ1-6; the D gene is possibly TRBD1 (5 bases). Germline V lookup: CDR1 SGDLS, CDR2 YYNGEE. Trimming removed 2 bases from V and 10 bases from J, with 7 bases in between. The CDR3 has 12 residues. CDR3 coding DNA: TGTGCCAGCAGCGTGGGGACCTCACCCCTCCACTTT. This encodes CASSVGTSPLHF.

This chain uses TRBV6-1 with TRBJ1-1, with a weak D call TRBD1 (5 bases). The CDR3 covers 11 residues. Germline values: CDR1 MNHNS, CDR2 SASEGT. V was trimmed by 5 bases and J by 8 bases, leaving 9 bases between them. In DNA form, the CDR3 reads TGTGCCAGCAGTAATTACAGGGAAGCTTTCTTT. The encoded protein is CASSNYREAFF.

This clonotype was seen only a few times. J is TRBJ2-5 and V is TRBV27; perhaps TRBD1 as D (6 bases). The tail of the sequence fits TRBJ2-7 better, so the J call may be wrong. The CDR3 is made up of 15 amino acids. Germline V gene data show CDR1 as MNHEY and CDR2 as SMNVEV (reference sequence). In nucleotides, the CDR3 is TGTGCCAGCAGTTACGACAGGCCAAGCTTCTACGAGCAGTACTTC. Residues: CASSYDRPSFYEQYF.

The gene calls are TRBV6-4 and TRBJ1-1; D is possibly TRBD1 (6 bases). V was clipped by 2 bases and J by 4 bases, with 8 bases between them. This CDR3 is built from 13 residues. Germline V CDR1 and CDR2: MRHNA, SNTAGT. The CDR3 protein is CASSDEGGTEAFF. The DNA of the CDR3 is TGTGCCAGCAGTGACGAGGGGGGCACTGAAGCTTTCTTT.

The V call is TRBV29-1, the J call TRBJ2-5; D is possibly TRBD1 (5 bases). The germline CDR1 and CDR2 sequences are SQVTM and ANQGSEA. Trimming removed 5 bases at V and 5 bases at J, with 9 bases between. The CDR3 has 11 residues. The DNA for the CDR3 is TGCAGCGTTCGAGCAGGGGAGACCCAGTACTTC. As protein: CSVRAGETQYF.

The table lists this clonotype with a few counts. CDR3 DNA: TGCAGCGTCTATAGTACGGGGTATGGCTACACCTTC. Translated: CSVYSTGYGYTF. The chain employs TRBV29-1 and TRBJ1-2; no reliable D call. The V gene lost 6 bases and the J gene lost 5 bases, with 13 bases spanning the gap. The CDR3 is 12 residues long. Germline CDR1 is SQVTM and CDR2 is ANQGSEA. The entire variable domain, with the rest obtained from reference TRBV29-1 and TRBJ1-2, is as follows: SAVISQKPSRDICQRGTSLTIQCQVDSQVTMMFWYRQQPGQSLTLIATANQGSEATYESGFVIDKFPISRPNLTFSTLTVSNMSPEDSSIYLCSVYSTGYGYTFGSGTRLTVV.

This clonotype appeared a few times. In DNA form, the CDR3 reads TGTGCCAGCAGTTTAGATACCGTCTGGGGTGGCATTCAGTACTTC. The encoded protein is CASSLDTVWGGIQYF. The chain couples TRBV12-3 or TRBV12-4 to TRBJ2-4, with unresolved D. The CDR3 covers 15 residues. V lost 1 base and J 9 bases, leaving 16 bases between the germline ends.

In this sample, this clonotype turned up a few times. This chain uses TRBV9 with TRBJ1-2, with D perhaps matching TRBD1 (5 bases). Per germline, CDR1 SGDLS and CDR2 YYNGEE. Trimming removed 4 bases at V and 2 bases at J, with 15 bases between. This CDR3 comprises 15 residues. CDR3 loop: CASSHPQGENYGYTF. CDR3 DNA sequence: TGTGCCAGCAGCCACCCACAAGGGGAAAACTATGGCTACACCTTC.

The gene calls are TRBV7-9 and TRBJ2-7; 8 nucleotides line up with TRBD1. J was trimmed by 1 base and V by 0 bases; bases with no gene match: 5. In germline, CDR1 is SEHNR, CDR2 FQNEAQ (reference sequence). The CDR3 loop spans 16 amino acids. The CDR3 nucleotides read TGTGCCAGCAGCTTAGCCCGGACAGGGAGATCCTACGAGCAGTACTTC. Amino acid sequence: CASSLARTGRSYEQYF.